This T cell receptor beta chain was identified in a study of CD8 T cells in ankylosing spondylitis (dated by TCRdb to 2015 to 2018). Background for the entire study: T cell receptor beta repertoires were profiled in healthy donors and ankylosing spondylitis patients so that disease-linked TCR variants could be found. Peripheral blood was sampled, and synovial fluid was additionally collected from ankylosing spondylitis patients. The full study cohort was made up of approximately 27 ankylosing spondylitis patients and 108 healthy donors. Paper-wide results and their limitations: According to the report, matched synovial fluid samples from ankylosing spondylitis patients were significantly enriched for the disease-linked clones. Some motif variants were previously reported in synovial fluid and blood of reactive arthritis patients, suggesting common disease-initiation mechanisms. A CD8+ phenotype was shown by the disease-linked clones, which were found at relatively low frequencies in peripheral blood. A TCR beta motif of eight highly homologous amino acid variants appeared characteristic of blood from ankylosing spondylitis patients.

Based on the germline V gene, the CDR1 and CDR2 sequences are SGHRS and YFSETQ. The CDR3 spans 13 residues, from the cysteine through the phenylalanine. Of all the DNA, just the CDR3 is kept, 39 bases in frame from base 1. V lost 9 bases and J lost 3 bases; the stretch between them is 14 bases long. Sequenced using an Illumina HiSeq 2500. Quantitative 5'-RACE with molecular barcodes was the method used to prepare the TCR beta libraries. The original pipeline was this. A new computational method based on a probabilistic model of VDJ rearrangement was used to identify disease-linked TCR variants. In TCRdb, the public reads were trimmed at Q25 with fastp and aligned with MiXCR, with productive beta chains retained. Rows with one shared CDR3 protein collapse into an entry with the most common genes and DNA. TCRdb, not the original authors, processed these V and J calls. The sample contains 35,000 or so distinct CDR3 sequences, approximately 6% of them found a single time. In total, the top ten clones hold about 12% of the sample.

This clonotype was found many times. Its recognized antigen is unknown. No much larger clone exists at a distance of one base, and base qualities are not known. The sequence was collected from a male donor with ankylosing spondylitis or in good health (not recorded which). The receptor chain draws on TRBV5-1 and TRBJ2-3, with the D gene not clear enough to name. Sequencing was performed on blood, either unsorted or a sorted T cell fraction (not recorded which). The DNA is as follows: TGCGCCACCGCCGGCTACGGGACAGATACGCAGTATTTT. It translates to CATAGYGTDTQYF.